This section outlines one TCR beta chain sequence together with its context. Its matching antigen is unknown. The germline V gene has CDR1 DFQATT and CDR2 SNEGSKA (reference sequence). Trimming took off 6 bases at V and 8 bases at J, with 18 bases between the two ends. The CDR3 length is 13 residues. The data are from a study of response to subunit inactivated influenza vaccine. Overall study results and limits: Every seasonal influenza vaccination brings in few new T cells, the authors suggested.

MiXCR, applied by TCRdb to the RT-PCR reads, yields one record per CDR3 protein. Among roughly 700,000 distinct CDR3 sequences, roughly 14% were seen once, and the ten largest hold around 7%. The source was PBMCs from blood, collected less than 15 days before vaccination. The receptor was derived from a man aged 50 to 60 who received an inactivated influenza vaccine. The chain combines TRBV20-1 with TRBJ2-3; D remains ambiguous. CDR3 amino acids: CSAASGTAGTQYF. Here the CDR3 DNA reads TGCAGTGCCGCCTCGGGCACTGCAGGTACGCAGTATTTT.